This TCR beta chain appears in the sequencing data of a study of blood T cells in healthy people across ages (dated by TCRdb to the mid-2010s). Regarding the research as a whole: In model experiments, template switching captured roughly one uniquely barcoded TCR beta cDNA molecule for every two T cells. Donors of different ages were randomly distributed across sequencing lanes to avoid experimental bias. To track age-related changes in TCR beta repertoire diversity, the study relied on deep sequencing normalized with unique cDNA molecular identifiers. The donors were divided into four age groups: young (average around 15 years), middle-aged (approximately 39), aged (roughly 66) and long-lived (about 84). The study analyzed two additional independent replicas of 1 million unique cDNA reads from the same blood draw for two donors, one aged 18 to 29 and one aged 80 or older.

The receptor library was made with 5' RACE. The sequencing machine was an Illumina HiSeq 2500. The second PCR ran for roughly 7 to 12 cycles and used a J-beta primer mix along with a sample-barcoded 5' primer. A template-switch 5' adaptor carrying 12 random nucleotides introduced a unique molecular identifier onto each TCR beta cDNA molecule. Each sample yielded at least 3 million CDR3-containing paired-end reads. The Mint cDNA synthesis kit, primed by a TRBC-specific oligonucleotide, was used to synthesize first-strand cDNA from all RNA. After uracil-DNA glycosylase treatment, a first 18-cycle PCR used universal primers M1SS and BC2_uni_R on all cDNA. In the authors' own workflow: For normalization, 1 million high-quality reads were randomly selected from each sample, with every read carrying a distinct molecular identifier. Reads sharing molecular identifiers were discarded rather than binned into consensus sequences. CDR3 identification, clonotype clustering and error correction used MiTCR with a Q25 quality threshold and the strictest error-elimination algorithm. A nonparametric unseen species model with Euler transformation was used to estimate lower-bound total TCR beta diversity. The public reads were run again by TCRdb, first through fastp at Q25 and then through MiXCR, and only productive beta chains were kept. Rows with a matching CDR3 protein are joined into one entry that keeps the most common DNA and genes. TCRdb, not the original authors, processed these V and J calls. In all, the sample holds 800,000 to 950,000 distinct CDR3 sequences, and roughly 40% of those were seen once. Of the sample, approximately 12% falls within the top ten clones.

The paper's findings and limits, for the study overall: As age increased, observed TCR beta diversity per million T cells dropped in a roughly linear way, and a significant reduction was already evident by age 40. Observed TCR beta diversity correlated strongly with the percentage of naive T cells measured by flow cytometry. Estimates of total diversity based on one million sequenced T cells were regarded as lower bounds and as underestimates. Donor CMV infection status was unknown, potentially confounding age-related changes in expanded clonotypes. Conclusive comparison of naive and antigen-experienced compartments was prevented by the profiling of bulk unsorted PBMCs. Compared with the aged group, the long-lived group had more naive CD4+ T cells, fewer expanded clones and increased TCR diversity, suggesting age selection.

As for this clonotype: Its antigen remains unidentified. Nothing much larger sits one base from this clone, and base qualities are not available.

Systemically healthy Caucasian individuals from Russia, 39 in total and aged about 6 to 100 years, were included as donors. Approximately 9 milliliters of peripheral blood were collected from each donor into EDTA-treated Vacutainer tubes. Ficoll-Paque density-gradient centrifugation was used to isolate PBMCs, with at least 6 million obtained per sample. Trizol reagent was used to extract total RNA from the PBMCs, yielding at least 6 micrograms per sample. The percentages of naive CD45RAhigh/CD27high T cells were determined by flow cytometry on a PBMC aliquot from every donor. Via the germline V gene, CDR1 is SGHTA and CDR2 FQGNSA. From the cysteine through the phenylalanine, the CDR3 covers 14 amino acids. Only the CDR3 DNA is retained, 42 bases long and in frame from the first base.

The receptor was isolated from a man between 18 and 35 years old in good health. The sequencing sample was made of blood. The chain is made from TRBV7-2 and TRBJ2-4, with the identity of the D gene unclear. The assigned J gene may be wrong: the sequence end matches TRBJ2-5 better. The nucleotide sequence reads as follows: TGTGCCAGCAGCTTAATTTTTAGCCCAGAGACCCAGTACTTC. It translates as CASSLIFSPETQYF.